This T cell receptor beta chain was documented in a study of brain T cells in children with intractable seizures. TCRdb's copy holds only in-frame clones and misses some; the assay was immunoSEQ multiplex PCR. This sample has 80,000 or so clones, with 90% to 95% found just once. This CDR3 contains 16 residues. The V gene's germline CDR1 is MGHRA and CDR2 YSYEKL. Trimming took off 1 base at V and 7 bases at J, with 17 bases between the two ends. The sequences come from peripheral blood, collected at surgery. The TCR was taken from a boy under three years old with tuberous sclerosis and intractable seizures. The chain employs TRBV4-1 and TRBJ1-5; the D is unclear. For the CDR3, the DNA is TGCGCCAGCAGCCAAGGACCCGGTCCCTCCGGGCAGCCCCAGCATTTT. Translated: CASSQGPGPSGQPQHF.